This T cell receptor (beta chain) was sequenced in a study of shared clonotypes between healthy human individuals (dated by TCRdb to between 2020 and 2021). Study-wide context: The cohort included three men and two women between 18 and 49 years of age. For each donor, three plates each were used for CD4 naive and CD4 memory, two plates were used for CD8 naive, and one plate was used for CD8 memory. Blood TCR repertoires of a handful of healthy adults were deeply sequenced to estimate repertoire size and the extent of clonotype sharing between individuals. Different laboratories and diverse techniques were used to prepare libraries and sequence TCR repertoires, to increase sequencing depth and limit assay-specific biases. Leukapheresis yielded between about 0.8 and 8.9 billion PBMCs per donor.

The CDR1 and CDR2 encoded by the germline V gene are SNHLY and FYNNEI. The CDR3 sequence holds 14 residues, the cysteine and phenylalanine included. This entry keeps only the CDR3 DNA: 42 bases, framed from base 1. Trimmed from V: 6 bases; trimmed from J: 1 base; junction bases lacking a gene match: 0. Donors were healthy HIV-negative adults with no recently reported acute infections or vaccinations. All donors were Caucasian adults living in Nashville, Tennessee, USA. CD4+ T cells were enriched by magnetic negative selection; naive cells were then positively selected on CD45RA, and the negative fraction formed the memory subset. Blood was collected by leukapheresis, and PBMCs were isolated by Ficoll-Histopaque density gradient centrifugation and then cryopreserved in liquid nitrogen vapor phase. Analytical flow cytometry was used to check the purity and quantity of each magnetically sorted T cell population. Genomic DNA was isolated from each sorted fraction and quantified by UV absorbance on a Nanodrop 2000c.

TCR CDR3 regions were amplified from genomic DNA by multiplex PCR using the deep immunoSEQ assay. Genomic DNA extracted from each cell subset was distributed evenly over all wells of several immunoSEQ 96-well plates, and each plate served as one replicate. For sorted subsets, around 0.2 ug of genomic DNA, equivalent to around 29,000 T cell genomes, went into each replicate PCR. The purified libraries were quantified using a Qubit 3.0 fluorometer, sized with a Bioanalyzer 2100, and then quantified again using the KAPA Library Quantification kit. Every immunoSEQ 96-well plate was sequenced on a dedicated single-read 150-cycle Illumina NextSeq 550 flow cell. The source study handled its data this way. The immunoSEQ output contained only junctional sequences without quality scores, so filtering could not match that applied to full-length reads. To assign V/J genes and CDR3, sequences were annotated using PyIR, a Python wrapper for IgBLAST v1.9, with IMGT germline references. Reads with weak V/J assignments (E-value above 1e-6), missing CDR3, stop codons, out-of-frame junctions, or ambiguous translated residues were removed. V3J clonotypes were defined by identical inferred V gene, J gene, and CDR3 amino acid sequence. To compute the percentage overlap between repertoires, the number of shared unique clonotypes was divided by the size of the smaller repertoire. Three approaches were used to assess repertoire richness: RTK rarefaction, the Chao1 estimator, and Recon v2.1 estimates of unobserved clonotypes. Generation probabilities for all TCRbeta clonotypes obtained by the gDNA method from several donors were computed using OLGA. This is the immuneACCESS table as TCRdb keeps it, with only in-frame sequences that have V and J called. A part of the clones is gone; compared with another copy, unresolved V genes explain less than half, and the rest is unexplained. V, J and clone size reflect that table, while D and trimming were determined from the DNA. The sample table lists over 1.4 million clones, more than 95% of them with a count of one. The ten largest clones represent approximately 1.1% of the sample.

This clone was seen a single time. The antigen it binds to is not known. No much larger clonotype is one base removed from it; base qualities were not supplied. The full study reports these points: The genetic and exposure-history diversity represented was limited by the small number of donors. Sampling was restricted to blood, and TCR repertoires in tissues likely differ from the TCR repertoires found in blood. Across four donors, about 5% of naive CD4, around 3.3% of naive CD8, roughly 2.3% of memory CD4, and roughly 0.41% of memory CD8 clonotypes were shared. Based on pairwise subsampling, the degree of clonotype sharing among donors was expected to be affected by sequencing depth. Higher generation probabilities were observed for clonotypes shared by all four sorted-subset donors than for non-shared clonotypes. Larger estimated clonotype richness was generally found for naive subsets than for memory subsets. Rarefaction of sorted-subset datasets indicated incomplete sequencing despite the large sequencing depth.

Sequencing input: naive CD4+ T cells sorted from blood. The cell subset or site label for this specimen denotes: CD45RA+ positively selected. The receptor was isolated from a man aged 25 to 45 in good health. This chain joins TRBV2 to TRBJ2-2; a stretch of 9 junction bases matches TRBD2. CDR3 protein: CASRTSGNTGELFF. The DNA sequence is given as TGTGCCAGCAGGACTAGCGGGAACACCGGGGAGCTGTTTTTT.